Below, 10 T cell receptor beta chains from the same sample are listed, as sequenced in a study of T-cell memory formation after mild COVID-19. MiXCR was run by TCRdb on the 5' RACE reads, yielding one entry per CDR3 protein. The table records under 550,000 distinct CDR3 sequences, 15% to 20% of them present only once. The sample taken for sequencing was PBMCs or a T cell subset sorted from them (not recorded which). Receptor source: an adult woman who had mild COVID-19 (a few samples of this study predate the infection). Cell type and time point are not known.

This clonotype was observed a handful of times. The CDR3: CSAPLAATDTQYF. CDR3 nucleotide sequence: TGCAGTGCTCCACTAGCGGCCACAGATACGCAGTATTTT. This chain links TRBV20-1 with TRBJ2-3; 8 bases fit TRBD2. Germline V gene sequence: CDR1 DFQATT, CDR2 SNEGSKA (reference sequence). CDR3 length equals 13 residues. The V segment lost 5 bases and the J segment 2 bases; nucleotides outside the gene matches: 3.

The rearrangement links TRBV7-8 to TRBJ2-4, with TRBD1 identical over 10 bases. V gave up 1 base and J gave up 5 bases; unmatched junction bases: 2. CDR1 SGHVS and CDR2 FQNEAQ come from the germline V gene. The CDR3 is 15 amino acids. The CDR3 region has the DNA TGTGCCAGCAGCTTAGTAGGGACAGGGGAAAACATTCAGTACTTC. It encodes CASSLVGTGENIQYF.

This clonotype was seen a few times. The chain uses TRBV24-1 and TRBJ2-5; weak D call: TRBD1 (5 bases). Trimming removed 1 base from V and 5 bases from J, with 22 bases in between. Germline V lookup: CDR1 KGHDR, CDR2 SFDVKD. This CDR3 comprises 18 residues. CDR3 coding DNA: TGTGCCACCAGTGATTTCCGTAGCAGGGAAATCTCTAGGGAGACCCAGTACTTC. This gives the protein CATSDFRSREISRETQYF.

The V and J genes are TRBV7-2 and TRBJ2-5, with 13 bases matching TRBD2. This CDR3 contains 17 residues. The V and J ends lost 5 bases and 4 bases, in that order; junction bases with no gene match: 10. Per germline, CDR1 SGHTA and CDR2 FQGNSA. The CDR3 nucleotides read TGTGCCAGCAGCCCCGGAAGACTAGCGGGAGGTTTAGAGACCCAGTACTTC. Encoded protein: CASSPGRLAGGLETQYF. Full variable domain (outside the CDR3, taken from reference TRBV7-2 and TRBJ2-5): GAGVSQSPSNKVTEKGKDVELRCDPISGHTALYWYRQSLGQGLEFLIYFQGNSAPDKSGLPSDRFSAERTGGSVSTLTIQRTQQEDSAVYLCASSPGRLAGGLETQYFGPGTRLLVL.

This clonotype was observed a few times. The rearrangement joins TRBV11-2 to TRBJ2-1; TRBD2 matches 9 bases. The ends lost 8 bases at V and 7 bases at J; junction bases unmatched: 18. This CDR3 has 17 amino acids. Germline values: CDR1 SGHAT, CDR2 FQNNGV. CDR3 DNA: TGTGCCAGCTTTAACCGGGTTGGAGCGGGGGGACCAAATGAGCAGTTCTTC. This encodes CASFNRVGAGGPNEQFF.

The chain joins TRBV6-1 to TRBJ1-5; 7 bases match TRBD1. CDR1 MNHNS and CDR2 SASEGT come from the germline V gene. With V trimmed by 7 bases and J by 3 bases, 6 bases remained unmatched. This CDR3 has 14 amino acids. CDR3 nucleotide sequence: TGTGCCAGCAAGACAGGGAACCCCAATCAGCCCCAGCATTTT. This gives the protein CASKTGNPNQPQHF.

Ten or more counts support this clonotype. The CDR3 region has the DNA TGCGCCAGCAGCCAAGATCCGCCGGTCGGCAGTTCTAACACTGAAGCTTTCTTT. It encodes CASSQDPPVGSSNTEAFF. This chain uses TRBV4-3 with TRBJ1-1; D is ambiguous. The CDR3 totals 18 residues. Per the germline V gene, CDR1 is LGHNA and CDR2 is YSLEER. V lost 0 bases and J 2 bases, leaving 19 bases between the germline ends.

The chain couples TRBV18 to TRBJ2-5; maybe TRBD2 (5 bases). The CDR3 is 15 residues long. Between the trimmed V and J ends, which lost 3 bases and 0 bases, there was a span of 11 bases. Germline V gene sequence: CDR1 KGHSH, CDR2 LQKENI. The CDR3 DNA reads as TGTGCCAGCTCACCGCGGAGGCGGAACCAAGAGACCCAGTACTTC. Translation gives CASSPRRRNQETQYF.

This clonotype has more than one count but fewer than ten. The chain is built from TRBV6-5 and TRBJ2-1; 10 bases fit TRBD1. This CDR3 contains 15 residues. Trimming cost V 5 bases and J 3 bases; bases outside gene matches: 4. Germline CDR1 MNHEY, CDR2 SVGAGI. The DNA of the CDR3 is TGTGCCAGCAGTCAGTGGGACAGGGGCTACAATGAGCAGTTCTTC. This encodes CASSQWDRGYNEQFF.

This clonotype was observed a handful of times. This chain links TRBV4-1 with TRBJ2-7; D gene uncertain. This CDR3 has 15 amino acids. The ends were cut back, 0 bases at V and 3 bases at J, with 12 bases in the middle. The germline gives CDR1 MGHRA, CDR2 YSYEKL. The CDR3 sequence is CASSQENGRYYEQYF. The CDR3 DNA is TGCGCCAGCAGCCAAGAGAACGGCAGGTACTACGAGCAGTACTTC.